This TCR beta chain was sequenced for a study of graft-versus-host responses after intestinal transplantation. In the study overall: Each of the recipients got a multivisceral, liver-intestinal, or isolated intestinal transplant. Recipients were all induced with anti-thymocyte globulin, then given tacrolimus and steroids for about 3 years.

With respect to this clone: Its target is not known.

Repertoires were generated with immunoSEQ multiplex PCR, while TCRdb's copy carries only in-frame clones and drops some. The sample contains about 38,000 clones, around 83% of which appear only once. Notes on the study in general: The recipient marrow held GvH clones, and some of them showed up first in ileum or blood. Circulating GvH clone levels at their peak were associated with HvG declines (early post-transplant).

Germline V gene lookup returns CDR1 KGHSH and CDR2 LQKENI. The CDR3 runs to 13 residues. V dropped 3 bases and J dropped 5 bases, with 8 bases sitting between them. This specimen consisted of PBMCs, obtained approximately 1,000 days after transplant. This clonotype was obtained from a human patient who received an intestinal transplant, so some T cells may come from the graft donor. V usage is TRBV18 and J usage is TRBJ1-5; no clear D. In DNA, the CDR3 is TGTGCCAGCTCACCCCAGGTTCATCAGCCCCAGCATTTT. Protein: CASSPQVHQPQHF.